This T cell receptor beta chain was identified in a study of cytomegalovirus exposure and HLA in healthy donors. Study-level results: Clonal expansion was found to be greater in HLA-associated TCR beta chains than in equally common others in a later analysis. Association of a missense DCLRE1C variant with TCR beta V- and J-gene trimming was reported in a later analysis.

Primers included in the PCR were 60 Vbeta and 13 Jbeta primers. Original data processing: Later, roughly 77 million unique TCR beta chains were counted in an analysis, and 8.5 million to 13 million of them were shared. Generated by immunoSEQ multiplex PCR, the TCRdb table keeps only in-frame clones and is missing some. V, J and clone size derive from that table, while D and trimming were established from the DNA sequence. The sample has roughly 150,000 clones, approximately 80% seen once; the top ten hold more than 1.5%. From germline, CDR1 is SGHNT and CDR2 YYREEE (reference sequence). V gave up 4 bases and J gave up 4 bases, with 11 bases separating them. The CDR3 covers 13 residues. A remark on this clone: Its antigen is unknown.

The clonotype comes from a woman aged 18-35 years in good health and CMV-seronegative. The sequenced material came from PBMCs. V usage is TRBV5-4 and J usage is TRBJ1-2, with D possibly being TRBD1 (6 bases). The CDR3 DNA sequence: TGTGCCAGCAGCCCCGCGGGGGCCTATGGCTACACCTTC. It is translated as CASSPAGAYGYTF.